This T cell receptor (beta chain) was recovered during a study of response to subunit inactivated influenza vaccine. The V gene lost 1 base and the J gene lost 4 bases, with 11 bases spanning the gap. This CDR3 comprises 15 residues. CDR1 is SGHTA, CDR2 FQGNSA, per germline. General study findings and limits: It was the authors' suggestion that each seasonal influenza vaccination recruits few new T cells.

This clonotype was counted between two and nine times. Its specificity is unknown. TCRdb re-called the RT-PCR reads with MiXCR, one entry per CDR3 protein. Counted here are hundreds of thousands of distinct CDR3 sequences, roughly 10% occurring once; the ten biggest clones make up 10% to 13%. The rearrangement uses TRBV7-2 and TRBJ1-5; the D gene is possibly TRBD1 (5 bases). The sequence derives from a man between 45 and 60 years old who received an inactivated influenza vaccine. The sequences come from PBMCs from blood, collected on the day of vaccination. For the CDR3, the DNA is TGTGCCAGCAGCTTAGAGGTGGGACGTAATCAGCCCCAGCATTTT. This gives the protein CASSLEVGRNQPQHF.